This T cell receptor beta chain originates from a study of response to subunit inactivated influenza vaccine. The study, taken as a whole, reports: The authors proposed limited new T cell recruitment per seasonal influenza vaccination.

One entry per CDR3 protein results from TCRdb running MiXCR on the RT-PCR reads. The sample consists of around 470,000 distinct CDR3 sequences, approximately 6.9% of them appearing once. In regard to this clonotype: Its antigen is as yet unknown.

Per the germline V gene, CDR1 is SGHKS and CDR2 is YYEKEE (reference sequence). Trimming removed 2 bases from V and 4 bases from J, with 12 bases in between. The CDR3 is 14 amino acids. The clonotype was recovered from a man in his fifties or sixties who received an inactivated influenza vaccine. V and J are TRBV5-5 and TRBJ2-5, with D tentatively TRBD1 (6 bases). The sample was PBMCs from blood, taken about 24 months after vaccination. The CDR3 region has the DNA TGTGCCAGCAGCTTTCCTGGGGGCGCAGAGACCCAGTACTTC. Translation gives CASSFPGGAETQYF.